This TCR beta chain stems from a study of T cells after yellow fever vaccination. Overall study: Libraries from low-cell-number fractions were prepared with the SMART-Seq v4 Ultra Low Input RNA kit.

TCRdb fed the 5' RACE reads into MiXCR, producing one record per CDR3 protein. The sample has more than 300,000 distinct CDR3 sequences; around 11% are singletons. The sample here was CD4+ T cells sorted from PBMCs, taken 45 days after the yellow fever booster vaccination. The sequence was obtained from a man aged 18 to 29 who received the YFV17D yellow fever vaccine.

The CDR3 DNA sequence: TGTGCCAGCAGCGAACCCGGGACAGGGTCCTACGAGCAGTACTTC. Its protein product is CASSEPGTGSYEQYF. This chain links TRBV6-2 or TRBV6-3 with TRBJ2-7; 9 bases line up with TRBD1. Germline values: CDR1 MNHEY, CDR2 SVGEGT. This CDR3 is 15 amino acids long. V lost 6 bases to trimming and J lost 1 base; unmatched junction nucleotides: 7.